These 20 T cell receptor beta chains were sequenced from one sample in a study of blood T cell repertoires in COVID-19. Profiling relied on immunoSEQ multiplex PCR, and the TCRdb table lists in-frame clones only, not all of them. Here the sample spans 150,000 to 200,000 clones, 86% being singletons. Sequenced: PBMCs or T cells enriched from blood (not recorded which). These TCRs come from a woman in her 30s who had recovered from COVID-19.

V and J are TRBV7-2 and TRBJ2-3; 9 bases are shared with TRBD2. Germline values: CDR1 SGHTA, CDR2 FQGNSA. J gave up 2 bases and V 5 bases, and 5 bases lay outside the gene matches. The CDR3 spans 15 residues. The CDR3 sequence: CASSPLAGTTDTQYF. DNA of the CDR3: TGTGCCAGCAGCCCTCTAGCGGGAACCACAGATACGCAGTATTTT.

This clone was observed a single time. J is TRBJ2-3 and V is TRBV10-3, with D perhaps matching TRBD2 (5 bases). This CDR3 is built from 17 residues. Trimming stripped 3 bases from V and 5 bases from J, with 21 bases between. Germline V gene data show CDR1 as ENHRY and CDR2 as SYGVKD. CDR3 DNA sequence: TGTGCCATCAGTGACCTAGGCCCCACTGGGAGAATAGATACGCAGTATTTT. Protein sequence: CAISDLGPTGRIDTQYF.

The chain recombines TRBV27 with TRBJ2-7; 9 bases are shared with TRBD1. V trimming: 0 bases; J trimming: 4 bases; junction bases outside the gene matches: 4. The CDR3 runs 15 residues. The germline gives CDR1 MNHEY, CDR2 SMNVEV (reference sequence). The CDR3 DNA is TGTGCCAGCAGTTTATCGGGACAGGGAATTTACGAGCAGTACTTC. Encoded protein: CASSLSGQGIYEQYF.

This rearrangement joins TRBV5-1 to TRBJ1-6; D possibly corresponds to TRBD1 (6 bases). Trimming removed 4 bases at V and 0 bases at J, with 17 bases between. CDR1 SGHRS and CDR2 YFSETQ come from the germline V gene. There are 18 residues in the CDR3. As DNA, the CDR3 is TGCGCCAGCAGCCTGGTTGGACAGACCCCCTCCTATAATTCACCCCTCCACTTT. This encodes CASSLVGQTPSYNSPLHF.

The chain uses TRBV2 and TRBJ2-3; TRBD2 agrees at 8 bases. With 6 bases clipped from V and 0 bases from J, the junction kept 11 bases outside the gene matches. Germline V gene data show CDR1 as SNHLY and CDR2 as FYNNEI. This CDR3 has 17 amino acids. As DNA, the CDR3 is TGTGCCAGCAGCGGGGGGGCTAGCGGAAGAAGCACAGATACGCAGTATTTT. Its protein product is CASSGGASGRSTDTQYF. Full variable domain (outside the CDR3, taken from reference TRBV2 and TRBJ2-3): EPEVTQTPSHQVTQMGQEVILRCVPISNHLYFYWYRQILGQKVEFLVSFYNNEISEKSEIFDDQFSVERPDGSNFTLKIRSTKLEDSAMYFCASSGGASGRSTDTQYFGPGTRLTVL.

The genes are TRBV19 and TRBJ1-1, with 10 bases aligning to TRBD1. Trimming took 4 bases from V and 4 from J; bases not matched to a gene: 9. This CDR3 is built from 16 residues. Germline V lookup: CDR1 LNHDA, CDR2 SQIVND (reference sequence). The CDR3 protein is CASSKRQGAMGTEAFF. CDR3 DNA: TGTGCCAGTAGTAAGAGACAGGGGGCCATGGGCACTGAAGCTTTCTTT.

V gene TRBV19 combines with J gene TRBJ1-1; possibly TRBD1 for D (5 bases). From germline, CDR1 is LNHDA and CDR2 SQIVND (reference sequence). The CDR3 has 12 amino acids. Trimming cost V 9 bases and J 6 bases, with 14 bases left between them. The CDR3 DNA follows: TGTGCCAGCGGGGGGGGAGGCGCTGAAGCTTTCTTT. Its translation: CASGGGGAEAFF.

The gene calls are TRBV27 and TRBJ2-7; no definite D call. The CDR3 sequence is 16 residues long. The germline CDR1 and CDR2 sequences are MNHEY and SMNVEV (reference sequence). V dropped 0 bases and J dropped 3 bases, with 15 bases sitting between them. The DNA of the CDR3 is TGTGCCAGCAGTTTATCGGCCAGTTTCGCCCTCTACGAGCAGTACTTC. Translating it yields CASSLSASFALYEQYF.

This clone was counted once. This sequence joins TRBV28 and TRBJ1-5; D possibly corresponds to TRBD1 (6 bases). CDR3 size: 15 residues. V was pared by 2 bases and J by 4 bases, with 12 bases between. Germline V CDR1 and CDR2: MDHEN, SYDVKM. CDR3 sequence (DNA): TGTGCCAGCAGTTTAGACAGGATTGGGAATCAGCCCCAGCATTTT. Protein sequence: CASSLDRIGNQPQHF.

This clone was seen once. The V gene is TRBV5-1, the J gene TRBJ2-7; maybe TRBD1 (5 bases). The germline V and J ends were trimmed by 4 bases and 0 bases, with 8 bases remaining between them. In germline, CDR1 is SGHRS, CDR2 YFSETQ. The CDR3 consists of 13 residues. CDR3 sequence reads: CASSPDISYEQYF. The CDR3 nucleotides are TGCGCCAGCAGCCCGGACATCTCCTACGAGCAGTACTTC.

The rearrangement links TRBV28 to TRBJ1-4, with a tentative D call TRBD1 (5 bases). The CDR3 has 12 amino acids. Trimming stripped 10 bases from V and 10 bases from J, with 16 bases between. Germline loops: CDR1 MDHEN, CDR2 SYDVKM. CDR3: CATWGDARKLFF. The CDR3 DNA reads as TGTGCCACGTGGGGGGACGCCCGAAAACTGTTTTTT.

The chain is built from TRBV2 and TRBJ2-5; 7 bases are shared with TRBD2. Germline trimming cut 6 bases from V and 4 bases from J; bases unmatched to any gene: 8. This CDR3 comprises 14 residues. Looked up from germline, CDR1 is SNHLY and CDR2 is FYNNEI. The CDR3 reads CASRSRDYGETQYF. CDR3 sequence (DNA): TGTGCCAGCAGATCCCGGGACTACGGAGAGACCCAGTACTTC. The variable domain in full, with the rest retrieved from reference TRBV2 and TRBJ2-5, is EPEVTQTPSHQVTQMGQEVILRCVPISNHLYFYWYRQILGQKVEFLVSFYNNEISEKSEIFDDQFSVERPDGSNFTLKIRSTKLEDSAMYFCASRSRDYGETQYFGPGTRLLVL.

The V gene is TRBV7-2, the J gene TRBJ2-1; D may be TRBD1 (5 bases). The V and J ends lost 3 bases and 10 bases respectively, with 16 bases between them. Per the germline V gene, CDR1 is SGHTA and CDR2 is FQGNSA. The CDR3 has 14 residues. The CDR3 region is CASSFSRAPKEQFF. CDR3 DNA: TGTGCCAGCAGCTTCAGCAGGGCGCCCAAAGAGCAGTTCTTC. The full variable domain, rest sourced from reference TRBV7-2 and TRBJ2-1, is GAGVSQSPSNKVTEKGKDVELRCDPISGHTALYWYRQSLGQGLEFLIYFQGNSAPDKSGLPSDRFSAERTGGSVSTLTIQRTQQEDSAVYLCASSFSRAPKEQFFGPGTRLTVL.

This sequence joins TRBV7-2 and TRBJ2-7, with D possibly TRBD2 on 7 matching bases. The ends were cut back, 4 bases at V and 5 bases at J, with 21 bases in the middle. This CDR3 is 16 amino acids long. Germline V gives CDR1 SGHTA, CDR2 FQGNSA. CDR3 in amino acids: CASSSQGGGGVDEQYF. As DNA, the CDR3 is TGTGCCAGCAGCTCCCAGGGAGGGGGGGGAGTTGACGAGCAGTACTTC.

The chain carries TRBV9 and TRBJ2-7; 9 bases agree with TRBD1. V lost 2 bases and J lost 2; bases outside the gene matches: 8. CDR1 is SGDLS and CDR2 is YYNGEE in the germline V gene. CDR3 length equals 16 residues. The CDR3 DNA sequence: TGTGCCAGCAGCGTGGGGACAGGGAATATCGCCTACGAGCAGTACTTC. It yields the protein CASSVGTGNIAYEQYF.

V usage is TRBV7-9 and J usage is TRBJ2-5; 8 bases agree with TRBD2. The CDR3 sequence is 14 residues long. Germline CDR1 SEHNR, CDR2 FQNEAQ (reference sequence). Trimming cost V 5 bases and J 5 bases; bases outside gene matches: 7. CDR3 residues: CASSRSAGEETQYF. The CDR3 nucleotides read TGTGCCAGCAGCCGGTCAGCGGGAGAGGAGACCCAGTACTTC.

CDR3 nucleotides: TGTGCCATCAGTGAGTCCAATACGGGGGGCAATGAGCAGTTCTTC. Its translation: CAISESNTGGNEQFF. V usage is TRBV10-3 and J usage is TRBJ2-1, with 7 bases fitting TRBD2. The germline gives CDR1 ENHRY, CDR2 SYGVKD. V lost 0 bases to trimming and J lost 6 bases; unmatched junction nucleotides: 5. The length of the CDR3 is 15 residues.

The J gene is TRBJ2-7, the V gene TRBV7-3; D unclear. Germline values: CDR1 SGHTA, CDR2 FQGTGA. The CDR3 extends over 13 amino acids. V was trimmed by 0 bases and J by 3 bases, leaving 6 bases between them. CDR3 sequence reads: CASSLTPSYEQYF. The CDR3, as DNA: TGTGCCAGCAGCTTAACGCCGAGCTACGAGCAGTACTTC.

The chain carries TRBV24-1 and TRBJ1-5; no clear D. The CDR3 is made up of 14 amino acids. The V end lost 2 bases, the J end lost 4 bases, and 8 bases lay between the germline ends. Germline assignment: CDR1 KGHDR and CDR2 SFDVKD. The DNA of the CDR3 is TGTGCCACCAGTGATTCACGTCGGAATCAGCCCCAGCATTTT. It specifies CATSDSRRNQPQHF.

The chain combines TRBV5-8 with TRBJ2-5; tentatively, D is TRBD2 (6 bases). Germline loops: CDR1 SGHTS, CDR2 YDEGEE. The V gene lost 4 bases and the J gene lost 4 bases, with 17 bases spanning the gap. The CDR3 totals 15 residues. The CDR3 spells CASSPGARRGETQYF. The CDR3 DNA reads TGTGCCAGCAGCCCAGGCGCCCGGAGGGGAGAGACCCAGTACTTC.